This T cell receptor (beta chain) was profiled in a study of blood T cell repertoires in COVID-19. Generated by immunoSEQ multiplex PCR, the TCRdb table keeps only in-frame clones and is missing some. The sample has nearly 350,000 clones; about 86% are singletons. V lost 5 bases and J lost 4, with 11 bases in between. Germline V gives CDR1 SEHNR, CDR2 FQNEAQ (reference sequence). The CDR3 has 14 amino acids. Sequences were obtained from peripheral blood. This TCR came from a man aged 25 to 40 with active or convalescent COVID-19. The chain has TRBV7-9 and TRBJ1-4; no clear D gene. CDR3 sequence: CASSPPGFNEKLFF. The CDR3 DNA reads TGTGCCAGCAGCCCCCCCGGTTTTAATGAAAAACTGTTTTTT.